Described below is a single TCR beta chain sequence and its context. Its antigen is not identified. The sample belongs to a study of beta chain features in type 1 diabetes. Findings and caveats of the study: Type 1 diabetes patients had moderately but significantly shorter TCRB CDR3s in all four CD4+ subsets. For type 1 diabetes patients, VDJ junctions showed fewer insertions and more deletions.

It was via CD45RO/CCR7/CD25/CD127/CD95/CD27 that CD4+ naive, central memory, regulatory and stem cell-like memory cells were sorted. Investigators reverse transcribed all isolated RNA, so they sequenced expressed TCRB transcripts. This table comes from immunoSEQ multiplex PCR, and its TCRdb copy is limited to in-frame clones, with some not included. This table holds fewer than 450,000 clones, roughly 13% found once. CDR3 size: 14 residues. Germline V lookup: CDR1 SGHNT, CDR2 YENEEA. The V gene end was trimmed by 1 base and the J gene end by 10 bases; junction bases not matched to a gene: 4. This clonotype originated in a woman aged 18 to 35 with type 1 diabetes. This chain connects TRBV11-3 to TRBJ2-1, with 10 bases matching TRBD2. The sample consisted of naive CD4+ T cells from blood. In DNA, the CDR3 is TGTGCCAGCAGCTTAGGAATTAGCGGGAGGGAGCAGTTCTTC. As protein: CASSLGISGREQFF.